This record concerns one T cell receptor (beta chain) sequence. Its antigen is unknown. The sample is drawn from a study of T cells in Graves' hyperthyroidism and ophthalmopathy. Study conclusions and caveats: Most thyroid clonotypes that were expanded above 0.001 also turned up in blood.

TCR beta CDR3 sequences were amplified from RNA transcripts. The TCR CDR3 was amplified in a first-round RT-PCR using the HTBI primer set. Via MiXCR, TCRdb re-called the multiplex PCR reads, giving one row per CDR3 protein. The data show 300,000 to 400,000 distinct CDR3 sequences, with approximately 22% seen just once and around 50% held by the top ten. The clonotype was recovered from a woman aged 45-60 years with Graves' hyperthyroidism. Sequencing was carried out using blood.

The CDR3 bases are TGTGCCAGCAGCCAGAGAGGACAGCAAGAGACCCAGTACTTC. It is translated as CASSQRGQQETQYF. V usage is TRBV7-9 and J usage is TRBJ2-5; tentatively, D is TRBD1 (6 bases). The CDR3 is 14 amino acids. Germline loops: CDR1 SEHNR, CDR2 FQNEAQ (reference sequence). The V end was cut by 5 bases, the J end by 2 bases, with 12 bases between.